Below, 24 T cell receptor beta chains from the same sample are listed, as sequenced in a study of OX40 agonist ivuxolimab in advanced cancers. TCRdb's copy holds only in-frame clones and misses some; the assay was immunoSEQ multiplex PCR. This sample has fewer than 70,000 clones, with around 83% found just once. The sample consisted of CD4+ or CD8+ T cells sorted from blood, taken in a trial of the OX40 agonist ivuxolimab. These receptors originate from an adult with an advanced solid tumor such as melanoma, head and neck, liver or kidney cancer.

The gene calls are TRBV4-3 and TRBJ1-1; 7 nucleotides match TRBD1. The CDR3 consists of 15 residues. Germline loops: CDR1 LGHNA, CDR2 YSLEER. V was pared by 4 bases and J by 2 bases, with 7 bases of the junction left unmatched. Here the CDR3 reads CASSPSTGLNTEAFF. Written as DNA, the CDR3 is TGCGCCAGCAGCCCCTCGACAGGGCTTAACACTGAAGCTTTCTTT.

This clone appeared once. This sequence joins TRBV4-1 and TRBJ2-5, with 7 bases matching TRBD1. The DNA end lines up better with TRBJ2-7; the J call may be wrong. Germline CDR1 and CDR2: MGHRA and YSYEKL. The CDR3 loop spans 15 amino acids. The DNA for the CDR3 is TGCGCCAGCAGCCAGGTAGACAGGGTCGAGTACGAGCAGTACTTC. Protein: CASSQVDRVEYEQYF.

In nucleotides, the CDR3 is TGTGCCAGCAGCTTAAGCACGGACCACGAGCAGTACTTC. It yields the protein CASSLSTDHEQYF. The J gene is TRBJ2-7, the V gene TRBV7-7; D is unresolved. CDR1 SSHAT and CDR2 FNYEAQ come from the germline V gene (reference sequence). Trimming left V 2 bases short and J 5 bases short, with 10 bases between. CDR3 length: 13 amino acids.

The chain carries TRBV5-1 and TRBJ2-3, with TRBD1 identical over 12 bases. Germline CDR1 and CDR2: SGHRS and YFSETQ. The CDR3 is 19 residues long. J gave up 2 bases and V 3 bases, and 13 bases lay outside the gene matches. CDR3 sequence reads: CASSYPGTGGALPTDTQYF. CDR3 nucleotide sequence: TGCGCCAGCAGCTATCCCGGGACAGGGGGCGCGCTCCCCACAGATACGCAGTATTTT.

The chain employs TRBV11-2 and TRBJ2-1, with a tentative D call TRBD2 (6 bases). Per the germline V gene, CDR1 is SGHAT and CDR2 is FQNNGV. V gave up 6 bases and J gave up 3 bases, with 15 bases separating them. The CDR3 spans 15 residues. For the CDR3, the DNA is TGTGCCAGCAGGTTGGGCCGGGACTTCTACAATGAGCAGTTCTTC. As protein: CASRLGRDFYNEQFF. The whole variable domain, remainder taken from reference TRBV11-2 and TRBJ2-1, is EAGVAQSPRYKIIEKRQSVAFWCNPISGHATLYWYQQILGQGPKLLIQFQNNGVVDDSQLPKDRFSAERLKGVDSTLKIQPAKLEDSAVYLCASRLGRDFYNEQFFGPGTRLTVL.

V and J are TRBV29-1 and TRBJ2-7, with TRBD2 identical over 7 bases. Germline CDR1 SQVTM, CDR2 ANQGSEA. CDR3 length equals 12 residues. J was trimmed by 3 bases and V by 5 bases; bases with no gene match: 4. DNA for the CDR3: TGCAGCGTTCGGGGGGACGGCTACGAGCAGTACTTC. It yields the protein CSVRGDGYEQYF.

The rearrangement links TRBV6-5 to TRBJ1-4, with 9 bases aligning to TRBD1. J was trimmed by 3 bases and V by 6 bases; bases with no gene match: 5. The CDR3 has 15 amino acids. In germline, CDR1 is MNHEY, CDR2 SVGAGI. In DNA form, the CDR3 reads TGTGCCAGCAGGACAGGGGGATGGTCTAATGAAAAACTGTTTTTT. This gives the protein CASRTGGWSNEKLFF.

A word on this clone: One end of the junction does not line up with germline, which may come from a read error. The chain links TRBV5-1 to TRBJ2-2, with TRBD1 as a possible D gene (6 bases). Germline V gives CDR1 SGHRS, CDR2 YFSETQ. This CDR3 has 16 amino acids. The CDR3 region has the DNA TGCGCCAGCAGCGATAGGTGGACAGCGAAGACCGGGGAGCTGTTTTTT. This gives the protein CASSDRWTAKTGELFF. The whole variable domain, filled in from reference TRBV5-1 and TRBJ2-2, reads KAGVTQTPRYLIKTRGQQVTLSCSPISGHRSVSWYQQTPGQGLQFLFEYFSETQRNKGNFPGRFSGRQFSNSRSEMNVSTLELGDSALYLCASSDRWTAKTGELFFGEGSRLTVL.

The chain links TRBV6-4 to TRBJ1-5; D is unclear. CDR1 and CDR2 from the germline V gene are MRHNA and SNTAGT. CDR3 length: 11 residues. The V end was cut by 6 bases, the J end by 4 bases, with 4 bases between. In DNA, the CDR3 is TGTGCCAGCAGCCAGAATCAGCCCCAGCATTTT. This encodes CASSQNQPQHF.

This chain joins TRBV4-3 and TRBJ2-7; 9 bases are a match to TRBD1. V shed 5 bases, J shed 4 bases, and the junction held 6 bases outside the gene matches. This CDR3 is built from 14 residues. Germline CDR1 reads LGHNA; CDR2 reads YSLEER. CDR3 in amino acids: CASSSGTGKYEQYF. The CDR3 DNA is TGCGCCAGCAGCTCCGGGACAGGGAAGTACGAGCAGTACTTC.

The table lists this clone with a count of one. The rearrangement joins TRBV14 to TRBJ2-3, with D tentatively TRBD2 (5 bases). Germline CDR1 SGHDN, CDR2 FVKESK. The germline V and J ends were trimmed by 4 bases and 5 bases, with 7 bases remaining between them. This CDR3 spans 12 amino acids. The CDR3 DNA is TGTGCCAGCAGCCTAACTAGAGATACGCAGTATTTT. Translating it yields CASSLTRDTQYF.

The chain is built from TRBV28 and TRBJ2-7; D ambiguous. Germline V gene data show CDR1 as MDHEN and CDR2 as SYDVKM. With 2 bases removed from V and 5 bases from J, the gap between germline ends came to 7 bases. This CDR3 region has 12 residues. The CDR3 DNA sequence: TGTGCCAGCAGTTTAGTTAGGGACGAGCAGTACTTC. Its protein is CASSLVRDEQYF.

This chain uses TRBV7-9 with TRBJ2-7; TRBD1 is a possible D gene (5 bases). This CDR3 has 13 amino acids. V dropped 6 bases and J dropped 5 bases, with 14 bases sitting between them. Germline V gene data show CDR1 as SEHNR and CDR2 as FQNEAQ (reference sequence). The CDR3 loop is CASSGQGLDEQYF. The CDR3 DNA sequence: TGTGCCAGCAGTGGGCAGGGCCTGGACGAGCAGTACTTC.

In this sample, this clone turned up once. The gene calls are TRBV28 and TRBJ2-3, with 9 nucleotides matching TRBD1. This CDR3 has 16 residues. Per the germline V gene, CDR1 is MDHEN and CDR2 is SYDVKM. J lost 0 bases, V lost 5 bases, and 6 bases had no gene match. The CDR3 here is CASSPRTGVSTDTQYF. CDR3 nucleotides: TGTGCCAGCAGTCCCAGGACAGGGGTTAGCACAGATACGCAGTATTTT.

The chain links TRBV10-3 to TRBJ2-3, with 9 nucleotides matching TRBD2. J lost 7 bases, V lost 9 bases, and 14 bases had no gene match. The germline gives CDR1 ENHRY, CDR2 SYGVKD. The CDR3 runs 15 residues. CDR3: CAIRGGLAGLYTQYF. The CDR3 DNA follows: TGTGCCATACGAGGGGGGCTAGCGGGACTATATACGCAGTATTTT.

The chain is built from TRBV28 and TRBJ2-4; 7 nucleotides align to TRBD1. The CDR3 loop spans 15 amino acids. Germline V gene sequence: CDR1 MDHEN, CDR2 SYDVKM. V lost 6 bases and J lost 4; bases outside the gene matches: 9. The CDR3 sequence is CASSRDSEQKNIQYF. In nucleotides, the CDR3 is TGTGCCAGCAGCCGGGACAGCGAACAAAAAAACATTCAGTACTTC.

The chain couples TRBV5-4 to TRBJ2-7, with no clear D. Germline CDR1 and CDR2: SGHNT and YYREEE (reference sequence). Deletions cut 9 bases from V and 0 bases from J, with 22 bases between. The CDR3 length is 16 residues. The CDR3 DNA reads as TGTGCCACCAAAATCCGAAGCCCGGCCAGCTCCTACGAGCAGTACTTC. Its translation: CATKIRSPASSYEQYF.

This sequence joins TRBV2 and TRBJ1-2; D gene unclear. CDR1 is SNHLY, CDR2 FYNNEI, per germline. V lost 9 bases to trimming and J lost 4 bases, with 12 bases between them. The CDR3 is 12 residues long. This CDR3 reads CASSTARYGYTF. CDR3 nucleotide sequence: TGTGCCAGTTCGACTGCCCGCTATGGCTACACCTTC.

The V call is TRBV19, the J call TRBJ1-2, with D tentatively TRBD1 (5 bases). Germline-derived CDR1 and CDR2 are LNHDA and SQIVND (reference sequence). V lost 8 bases and J 3 bases, leaving 13 bases between the germline ends. The CDR3 is 13 amino acids. The CDR3 sequence: CASGARADYGYTF. The CDR3 bases are TGTGCCAGTGGAGCCAGGGCGGACTATGGCTACACCTTC.

The V gene is TRBV2, the J gene TRBJ2-5; D ambiguous. This CDR3 contains 13 residues. V was pared by 6 bases and J by 2 bases, with 10 bases between. Germline V gene sequence: CDR1 SNHLY, CDR2 FYNNEI. CDR3 protein: CASSPIGQETQYF. As DNA, the CDR3 is TGTGCCAGCAGCCCCATTGGACAAGAGACCCAGTACTTC.

The V call is TRBV5-5, the J call TRBJ2-7, with 7 bases fitting TRBD1. J was trimmed by 2 bases and V by 4 bases; bases with no gene match: 9. This CDR3 spans 15 amino acids. Germline values: CDR1 SGHKS, CDR2 YYEKEE (reference sequence). The CDR3 spells CASSLTGITTYEQYF. CDR3 DNA sequence: TGTGCCAGCAGCCTGACAGGGATTACTACCTACGAGCAGTACTTC. The full variable domain, rest sourced from reference TRBV5-5 and TRBJ2-7, is DAGVTQSPTHLIKTRGQQVTLRCSPISGHKSVSWYQQVLGQGPQFIFQYYEKEERGRGNFPDRFSARQFPNYSSELNVNALLLGDSALYLCASSLTGITTYEQYFGPGTRLTVT.

V usage is TRBV30 and J usage is TRBJ1-2; TRBD1 might be the D (6 bases). Germline loops: CDR1 GTSNPN, CDR2 SVGIG (reference sequence). Trimming cost V 4 bases and J 4 bases, with 19 bases left between them. This CDR3 has 15 residues. CDR3 sequence reads: CAWIPLEDSFYGYTF. In DNA form, the CDR3 reads TGTGCCTGGATCCCCCTGGAGGACAGCTTCTATGGCTACACCTTC.

The CDR3 loop reads CASSLVPGRDYEQYF. CDR3 bases: TGCGCCAGCAGCTTGGTCCCGGGAAGGGACTACGAGCAGTACTTC. The chain is built from TRBV5-1 and TRBJ2-7, with D perhaps matching TRBD2 (5 bases). Trimming pared 0 bases from V and 3 bases from J, leaving 13 bases between. Germline values: CDR1 SGHRS, CDR2 YFSETQ. CDR3 size: 15 residues.

The rearrangement uses TRBV5-1 and TRBJ1-3, with 9 bases matching TRBD1. This CDR3 is built from 16 residues. With V trimmed by 3 bases and J by 0 bases, 4 bases remained unmatched. CDR1 is SGHRS and CDR2 is YFSETQ in the germline V gene. The CDR3 here is CASSSGTGSSGNTIYF. The CDR3 region has the DNA TGCGCCAGCAGCTCAGGGACAGGGAGCTCTGGAAACACCATATATTTT.